These T cell receptor beta chains were read from a single sample in a study of CD8 T cells in Susac syndrome. TCRdb passed the immunoSEQ multiplex PCR reads through MiXCR, listing each CDR3 protein once. The data show 75,000 to 95,000 distinct CDR3 sequences, with around 95% seen just once and under 0.5% held by the top ten. Sequences were obtained from CD8+ T cells from PBMCs. These receptors were collected from a human donor with Susac syndrome. Each CDR3 is given with its conserved first and last residue. A D gene is named only where the DNA matches it firmly. Rows may omit the clone size; those that give it use once, few, many or a size class.

NA,TRBV7-8,TRBJ2-1,NA,CASSLMGVEQFF,TGTGCCAGCAGCCTCATGGGCGTGGAGCAGTTCTTC
NA,TRBV7-9,TRBJ2-4,NA,CASSLGRFQYF,TGTGCCAGCAGCTTAGGCCGTTTTCAGTACTTC
NA,TRBV7-2,TRBJ2-1,NA,CASTVGSSYNEQFF,TGTGCCAGCACGGTGGGGAGCTCCTACAATGAGCAGTTCTTC
NA,TRBV3-1,TRBJ2-7,TRBD2,CASSHGLAGVPYEQYF,TGTGCCAGCAGCCACGGCCTAGCGGGAGTACCCTACGAGCAGTACTTC
NA,TRBV29-1,TRBJ2-7,NA,CSVEGTRDGTSYEQYF,TGCAGCGTTGAAGGTACCCGGGACGGCACCTCCTACGAGCAGTACTTC
once,TRBV2,TRBJ2-7,NA,CASKGKWTPYEQYF,TGTGCCAGCAAGGGCAAGTGGACCCCCTACGAGCAGTACTTC
NA,TRBV11-2,TRBJ2-3,NA,CASSLDGGNTQYF,TGTGCCAGCAGCTTAGATGGCGGGAATACGCAGTATTTT
NA,TRBV29-1,TRBJ1-2,TRBD1,CSVVITGAIYGYTF,TGCAGCGTTGTCATCACAGGGGCCATCTATGGCTACACCTTC
NA,TRBV19,TRBJ1-2,TRBD1,CASSDRDRRIYGYTF,TGTGCCAGTAGTGACCGGGACAGGCGAATCTATGGCTACACCTTC
NA,TRBV3-1,TRBJ1-5,NA,CASSQYGEGNQPQHF,TGTGCCAGCAGCCAGTACGGGGAAGGTAATCAGCCCCAGCATTTT
NA,TRBV29-1,TRBJ1-4,NA,CSVEVPNEKLFF,TGCAGCGTTGAAGTGCCAAATGAAAAACTGTTTTTT
NA,TRBV7-9,TRBJ1-1,NA,CASTFSGPLNTEAFF,TGTGCCAGCACCTTTTCGGGCCCCCTGAACACTGAAGCTTTCTTT
NA,TRBV3-1,TRBJ1-1,NA,CASSQDPGVRGAFF,TGTGCCAGCAGCCAAGATCCGGGGGTTAGGGGAGCTTTCTTT
NA,TRBV7-8,TRBJ2-3,TRBD2,CASSSGLAASTDTQYF,TGTGCCAGCAGCTCGGGACTAGCGGCTAGCACAGATACGCAGTATTTT
NA,TRBV4-2,TRBJ2-5,TRBD2,CASSQEVGLGPLETQYF,TGTGCCAGCAGCCAAGAGGTGGGACTAGGGCCCCTGGAGACCCAGTACTTC
NA,TRBV7-6,TRBJ2-5,TRBD1,CASSPTGVQETQYF,TGTGCCAGCAGCCCAACAGGGGTTCAAGAGACCCAGTACTTC
NA,TRBV5-6,TRBJ1-5,NA,CASTAGSGQPQHF,TGTGCCAGCACCGCAGGGAGTGGGCAGCCCCAGCATTTT
NA,TRBV5-6,TRBJ1-2,TRBD1,CASRQGSSNYGYTF,TGTGCCAGTCGACAGGGATCGTCTAACTATGGCTACACCTTC
NA,TRBV11-1,TRBJ1-1,NA,CASIGELDTEAFF,TGTGCCAGCATCGGTGAGTTGGACACTGAAGCTTTCTTT
once,TRBV29-1,TRBJ2-5,TRBD2,CSVFPLGGIQETQYF,TGCAGCGTTTTCCCCCTGGGGGGGATACAAGAGACCCAGTACTTC
NA,TRBV9,TRBJ1-4,TRBD1,CASSETGEKLFF,TGTGCCAGCAGCGAGACAGGGGAAAAACTGTTTTTT
NA,TRBV28,TRBJ2-1,NA,CASSSARSSYNEQFF,TGTGCCAGCAGCTCCGCTAGGAGCTCCTACAATGAGCAGTTCTTC
NA,TRBV28,TRBJ1-2,NA,CASLYGGGYTF,TGTGCCAGCCTCTATGGTGGTGGCTACACCTTC
NA,TRBV5-4,TRBJ2-7,NA,CASSEGLNEQYF,TGTGCCAGCAGCGAAGGTCTGAACGAGCAGTACTTC
NA,TRBV6-6,TRBJ2-1,NA,CASSPRERHEQFF,TGTGCCAGCAGCCCCCGCGAGCGCCATGAGCAGTTCTTC
NA,TRBV20-1,TRBJ2-1,NA,CSARAGRGSYNEQFF,TGCAGTGCTAGAGCAGGCAGGGGCTCCTACAATGAGCAGTTCTTC
NA,TRBV28,TRBJ2-3,NA,CASSTTDTQYF,TGTGCCAGCAGCACGACAGATACGCAGTATTTT
NA,TRBV7-6,TRBJ2-5,TRBD2,CASSLAAGGEYQETQYF,TGTGCCAGCAGCTTAGCGGCGGGAGGGGAGTACCAAGAGACCCAGTACTTC
NA,TRBV20-1,TRBJ2-7,NA,CSARYGATYEQYF,TGCAGTGCTAGGTATGGGGCGACCTACGAGCAGTACTTC
NA,TRBV29-1,TRBJ1-1,TRBD1,CSVAGQGDEAFF,TGCAGCGTTGCGGGACAGGGAGATGAAGCTTTCTTT
NA,TRBV27,TRBJ1-2,TRBD1,CASSGQADVYGYTF,TGTGCCAGCAGTGGACAGGCAGATGTCTATGGCTACACCTTC
NA,TRBV20-1,TRBJ2-1,NA,CSAPYIEGSLNEQFF,TGCAGTGCTCCATACATAGAGGGGTCCCTCAATGAGCAGTTCTTC
NA,TRBV10-2,TRBJ2-7,NA,CASSEPTYYEQYF,TGCGCCAGCAGTGAGCCCACCTACTACGAGCAGTACTTC
NA,TRBV9,TRBJ1-2,NA,CASRRDGVDGYTF,TGTGCCAGCAGGAGGGACGGCGTAGATGGCTACACCTTC
NA,TRBV9,TRBJ1-4,TRBD1,CASSVAGTGWEKLFF,TGTGCCAGCAGCGTAGCCGGGACAGGATGGGAAAAACTGTTTTTT
NA,TRBV4-1,TRBJ1-1,NA,CASSRGHVGENTEAFF,TGCGCCAGCAGCCGAGGACATGTTGGCGAGAACACTGAAGCTTTCTTT
NA,TRBV29-1,TRBJ2-3,NA,CSLNRLPGTDTQYF,TGCAGCTTAAACAGGCTCCCCGGCACAGATACGCAGTATTTT
NA,TRBV27,TRBJ2-7,TRBD1,CASSFSTGTYEQYF,TGTGCCAGCAGTTTTTCGACAGGGACCTACGAGCAGTACTTC
NA,TRBV27,TRBJ2-3,NA,CASDTSGGTDTQYF,TGTGCCAGCGATACCTCCGGAGGCACAGATACGCAGTATTTT
NA,TRBV30,TRBJ2-1,NA,CAWSVPSGDEQFF,TGTGCCTGGAGTGTTCCCTCAGGGGACGAGCAGTTCTTC
NA,TRBV20-1,TRBJ2-1,NA,CSAEDDKSSYNEQFF,TGCAGTGCCGAAGACGATAAGAGCTCCTACAATGAGCAGTTCTTC
NA,TRBV4-1,TRBJ1-1,TRBD1,CASSQLFPGQENTEAFF,TGCGCCAGCAGCCAACTCTTTCCGGGACAGGAAAACACTGAAGCTTTCTTT